This passage covers 20 T cell receptor beta chains from one sample sequenced in a study of cytomegalovirus exposure and HLA in healthy donors. Clones were read by immunoSEQ multiplex PCR, and TCRdb kept only the in-frame ones, dropping some. The sample gives fewer than 150,000 clones, 88% of which show up once; around 8% is in the top ten. The sequenced sample was PBMCs. The source is a woman under 30 in good health and CMV-seropositive.

This chain joins TRBV9 and TRBJ2-1, with TRBD2 as a possible D gene (7 bases). This CDR3 has 15 residues. Germline V CDR1 and CDR2: SGDLS, YYNGEE. V was trimmed by 3 bases and J by 7 bases, leaving 17 bases between them. The CDR3 nucleotides read TGTGCCAGCAGCGCTCCCGGGGGGCGGGTAAATGAGCAGTTCTTC. Its translation is CASSAPGGRVNEQFF.

This rearrangement joins TRBV27 to TRBJ1-5; 7 bases are shared with TRBD1. The germline V gene encodes CDR1 MNHEY and CDR2 SMNVEV (reference sequence). The CDR3 runs 16 residues. V gave up 7 bases and J gave up 8 bases; unmatched junction bases: 17. CDR3 residues: CASNQRRTGPSKPQHF. The DNA for the CDR3 is TGTGCCAGCAATCAAAGAAGGACAGGCCCTTCGAAGCCCCAGCATTTT.

The genes are TRBV7-9 and TRBJ2-3; D is possibly TRBD2 (5 bases). The CDR3 consists of 13 residues. V shed 6 bases and J shed 4 bases, with 11 bases lying between them. From germline, CDR1 is SEHNR and CDR2 FQNEAQ (reference sequence). CDR3 DNA sequence: TGTGCCAGCAGTTTGGAGGTGGCAGATACGCAGTATTTT. Residues: CASSLEVADTQYF.

This clone was detected a few times. The V and J genes are TRBV14 and TRBJ2-7; possible D gene TRBD2, 6 bases. Trimming stripped 1 base from V and 6 bases from J, with 10 bases between. The CDR3 extends over 13 amino acids. Germline V CDR1 and CDR2: SGHDN, FVKESK. The CDR3 DNA sequence: TGTGCCAGCAGCCAAGTACGGGGACTCGAGCAGTACTTC. Translation gives CASSQVRGLEQYF.

The chain uses TRBV5-4 and TRBJ2-1; 10 bases map to TRBD1. The CDR3 totals 15 residues. CDR1 is SGHNT, CDR2 YYREEE, per germline (reference sequence). V was pared by 5 bases and J by 4 bases, with 6 bases of the junction left unmatched. CDR3 loop: CASSSGTGAYNEQFF. In DNA form, the CDR3 reads TGTGCCAGCAGTTCCGGGACAGGGGCATACAATGAGCAGTTCTTC.

The J gene is TRBJ1-1, the V gene TRBV7-3; a weak D match, TRBD1 (6 bases). The CDR3 has 14 residues. Germline V gene data show CDR1 as SGHTA and CDR2 as FQGTGA. Trimming removed 5 bases from V and 1 base from J, with 11 bases in between. The CDR3 bases are TGTGCCAGCAGCGAGCAGGGGACGAACACTGAAGCTTTCTTT. Its translation is CASSEQGTNTEAFF. Full variable domain (outside the CDR3, taken from reference TRBV7-3 and TRBJ1-1): GAGVSQTPSNKVTEKGKYVELRCDPISGHTALYWYRQSLGQGPEFLIYFQGTGAADDSGLPNDRFFAVRPEGSVSTLKIQRTERGDSAVYLCASSEQGTNTEAFFGQGTRLTVV.

The chain has TRBV6-1 and TRBJ2-3, with 7 positions matching TRBD1. Germline V gene data show CDR1 as MNHNS and CDR2 as SASEGT. V shed 10 bases and J 1 base; nucleotides not matched to a gene: 8. This CDR3 comprises 14 residues. CDR3 DNA: TGTGCCACAGCTAGGGGGCGCGGCACAGATACGCAGTATTTT. It specifies CATARGRGTDTQYF.

V gene TRBV6-1 combines with J gene TRBJ1-1; tentative D call: TRBD1 (5 bases). The V end lost 8 bases, the J end lost 8 bases, and 18 bases lay between the germline ends. CDR1 MNHNS and CDR2 SASEGT come from the germline V gene. The CDR3 has 13 amino acids. The CDR3 region has the DNA TGTGCCAGCGGGTTAGGGGCCCCCCCCGAAGCTTTCTTT. It specifies CASGLGAPPEAFF.

The V and J genes are TRBV27 and TRBJ2-2, with 13 bases that match TRBD2. Germline loops: CDR1 MNHEY, CDR2 SMNVEV (reference sequence). Trimming removed 11 bases from V and 7 bases from J; junction bases left unmatched: 4. This CDR3 comprises 13 residues. DNA for the CDR3: TGTGCCTGCCGACTAGCGGGGGGCGGGGAGCTGTTTTTT. It specifies CACRLAGGGELFF.

For the CDR3, the DNA is TGTGCCAGCACTCCGGGAGGGGGCTCTATCGCCGAGCAGTACTTC. Encoded protein: CASTPGGGSIAEQYF. This rearrangement joins TRBV6-1 to TRBJ2-7; D is possibly TRBD2 (8 bases). The germline V and J ends were trimmed by 7 bases and 6 bases, with 22 bases remaining between them. This CDR3 is built from 15 residues. The germline CDR1 and CDR2 sequences are MNHNS and SASEGT.

This sequence joins TRBV2 and TRBJ2-2; 9 bases agree with TRBD1. Losses at the gene ends were 2 bases for V and 8 bases for J; bases not matched to a gene: 6. CDR1 is SNHLY and CDR2 is FYNNEI in the germline V gene. The CDR3 contains 15 residues. CDR3 sequence reads: CASSERDRGSGELFF. DNA of the CDR3: TGTGCCAGCAGTGAAAGAGACAGGGGGAGTGGGGAGCTGTTTTTT.

The rearrangement uses TRBV6-5 and TRBJ2-2; 8 positions agree with TRBD1. The CDR3 covers 15 residues. Germline lookup yields CDR1 MNHEY and CDR2 SVGAGI. The V segment lost 2 bases and the J segment 6 bases; nucleotides outside the gene matches: 5. CDR3 sequence reads: CASSYNGQGAGELFF. The CDR3 DNA follows: TGTGCCAGCAGTTACAACGGACAGGGCGCCGGGGAGCTGTTTTTT.

The chain links TRBV7-2 to TRBJ2-7, with 8 bases matching TRBD2. V lost 2 bases to trimming and J lost 2 bases; unmatched junction nucleotides: 8. CDR1 is SGHTA, CDR2 FQGNSA, per germline. The CDR3 runs to 16 residues. The CDR3: CASSLTPGGGTYEQYF. CDR3 DNA sequence: TGTGCCAGCAGCTTAACGCCCGGGGGGGGGACCTACGAGCAGTACTTC.

The chain employs TRBV5-4 and TRBJ1-2, with 7 bases matching TRBD1. CDR3 length: 12 amino acids. V was pared by 4 bases and J by 6 bases, with 3 bases of the junction left unmatched. Germline CDR1 and CDR2: SGHNT and YYREEE (reference sequence). CDR3 nucleotides: TGTGCCAGCAGCGTGGACAGGAATGGCTACACCTTC. Translated: CASSVDRNGYTF. The full variable domain, rest sourced from reference TRBV5-4 and TRBJ1-2, is ETGVTQSPTHLIKTRGQQVTLRCSSQSGHNTVSWYQQALGQGPQFIFQYYREEENGRGNFPPRFSGLQFPNYSSELNVNALELDDSALYLCASSVDRNGYTFGSGTRLTVV.

The chain links TRBV9 to TRBJ1-1, with D possibly being TRBD1 (6 bases). The CDR3 totals 15 residues. The germline V gene has CDR1 SGDLS and CDR2 YYNGEE. V was cut by 4 bases and J by 3 bases, with 16 bases left in between. The CDR3 spells CASSPRTASDTEAFF. The CDR3 DNA sequence: TGTGCCAGCAGCCCAAGGACAGCTTCGGACACTGAAGCTTTCTTT.

V is TRBV4-2 and J is TRBJ2-2, with D perhaps matching TRBD1 (5 bases). In germline, CDR1 is LGHNA, CDR2 YNFKEQ. This CDR3 is 16 amino acids long. Trimming took 1 base from V and 3 from J, leaving 12 bases between them. The CDR3 nucleotides read TGTGCCAGCAGCCAAGGTATTGACAGACACACCGGGGAGCTGTTTTTT. It is translated as CASSQGIDRHTGELFF.

The genes are TRBV30 and TRBJ1-5, with unresolved D. The germline V gene encodes CDR1 GTSNPN and CDR2 SVGIG (reference sequence). Trimming shortened V by 0 bases and J by 7 bases, and 10 bases separated the two germline ends. There are 13 residues in the CDR3. CDR3 coding DNA: TGTGCCTGGAGTGTGGAGAGGCGGCAGCCCCAGCATTTT. It is translated as CAWSVERRQPQHF.

The CDR3 protein is CASSNGGMASYEQYF. The CDR3 coding sequence is TGTGCCAGCAGCAATGGGGGGATGGCATCCTACGAGCAGTACTTC. The chain carries TRBV28 and TRBJ2-7; maybe TRBD2 (6 bases). The germline V and J ends were trimmed by 6 bases and 1 base, with 16 bases remaining between them. Looked up from germline, CDR1 is MDHEN and CDR2 is SYDVKM. The CDR3 runs to 15 residues.

J is TRBJ2-1 and V is TRBV7-9; 12 nucleotides agree with TRBD2. CDR1 is SEHNR, CDR2 FQNEAQ, per germline (reference sequence). There are 19 residues in the CDR3. Trimming took 1 base from V and 0 from J; bases not matched to a gene: 7. CDR3 amino acids: CASSLGILAGGSSYNEQFF. The CDR3 DNA reads TGTGCCAGCAGCTTAGGTATACTAGCGGGAGGATCCTCCTACAATGAGCAGTTCTTC.

The chain combines TRBV10-2 with TRBJ2-7, with 10 bases identical to TRBD2. CDR3 length equals 16 residues. V was clipped by 6 bases and J by 1 base; unmatched bases: 9. CDR1 WSHSY and CDR2 SAAADI come from the germline V gene. The CDR3 DNA is TGCGCCAGCAGCCTAGCGGGAGTCACCATTTCCTACGAGCAGTACTTC. This codes for CASSLAGVTISYEQYF.